The sequence of this TCR beta chain was determined in a study of T cell changes during pregnancy in multiple sclerosis. V gave up 6 bases and J gave up 3 bases, with 8 bases separating them. The length of the CDR3 is 11 residues. In germline, CDR1 is DFQATT, CDR2 SNEGSKA (reference sequence). The data were produced by immunoSEQ multiplex PCR, yet TCRdb's version contains in-frame clones alone and is incomplete. The sample carries tens of thousands of clones, 91% recorded once. The starting material was peripheral blood, obtained after pregnancy. This clonotype was obtained from a female donor in good health, enrolled as a control in a pregnancy study. The V call is TRBV20-1, the J call TRBJ1-2, with D possibly matching TRBD1 (5 bases). CDR3 coding DNA: TGCAGTGCGGCAGGGTACTATGGCTACACCTTC. It yields the protein CSAAGYYGYTF.